The 9 T cell receptor beta chains below were found in one sample sequenced in a study of blood T cell repertoires in COVID-19. Using immunoSEQ multiplex PCR, the repertoire was profiled, and TCRdb retains in-frame clones only, with some absent. The table lists about 68,000 clones, 89% of them singletons. Sample: peripheral blood. The receptors were sampled from a man aged 45-65 years with active COVID-19.

The chain has TRBV11-2 and TRBJ2-3, with D uncertain. V was pared by 5 bases and J by 0 bases, with 12 bases between. This CDR3 comprises 15 residues. CDR1 and CDR2 from the germline V gene are SGHAT and FQNNGV. CDR3 amino acids: CASSTQSGSTDTQYF. The CDR3 DNA reads as TGTGCCAGCAGCACACAATCAGGTAGCACAGATACGCAGTATTTT.

The chain combines TRBV7-9 with TRBJ2-1; a possible D gene is TRBD1 (5 bases). The CDR3 loop spans 13 amino acids. The V and J ends lost 3 bases and 8 bases respectively, with 11 bases between them. Germline V lookup: CDR1 SEHNR, CDR2 FQNEAQ (reference sequence). The CDR3 loop reads CASSFGALDEQFF. CDR3 coding DNA: TGTGCCAGCAGCTTTGGGGCCCTCGATGAGCAGTTCTTC.

This sequence joins TRBV6-5 and TRBJ1-2; D gene ambiguous. Germline V gene lookup returns CDR1 MNHEY and CDR2 SVGAGI. The CDR3 runs 13 residues. V was pared by 7 bases and J by 4 bases, with 13 bases between. The CDR3 reads CASTTGGGYGYTF. Written as DNA, the CDR3 is TGTGCCAGCACCACCGGTGGAGGCTATGGCTACACCTTC.

The chain couples TRBV18 to TRBJ1-1; no clear D. V was trimmed by 3 bases and J by 1 base, leaving 9 bases between them. Germline-derived CDR1 and CDR2 are KGHSH and LQKENI. This CDR3 contains 14 residues. CDR3 nucleotides: TGTGCCAGCTCACCCTCGGGGAGGAACACTGAAGCTTTCTTT. Translation: CASSPSGRNTEAFF.

The chain carries TRBV5-4 and TRBJ1-2; D unresolved. This CDR3 has 14 residues. Trimming took 3 bases from V and 5 from J, leaving 14 bases between them. Germline assignment: CDR1 SGHNT and CDR2 YYREEE (reference sequence). Written as DNA, the CDR3 is TGTGCCAGCAGCTCCACGTCTCGGGTTTATGGCTACACCTTC. It translates to CASSSTSRVYGYTF.

The J gene is TRBJ2-7, the V gene TRBV2; 7 nucleotides agree with TRBD2. The CDR3 totals 12 residues. V was clipped by 3 bases and J by 6 bases; unmatched bases: 2. Germline V CDR1 and CDR2: SNHLY, FYNNEI. This chain's CDR3 is CASSDGGGEQYF. In DNA, the CDR3 is TGTGCCAGCAGTGATGGGGGGGGCGAGCAGTACTTC.

V gene TRBV5-5 combines with J gene TRBJ2-4; 9 nucleotides agree with TRBD2. The germline gives CDR1 SGHKS, CDR2 YYEKEE (reference sequence). After removal of 4 bases from V and 2 bases from J, the junction contained 10 bases not matched to a gene. The CDR3 covers 17 residues. This chain's CDR3 is CASSITGLAVTKNIQYF. The DNA for the CDR3 is TGTGCCAGCAGCATAACGGGACTAGCTGTCACCAAAAACATTCAGTACTTC.

The V gene is TRBV2, the J gene TRBJ2-2; 10 nucleotides match TRBD1. The CDR3 is made up of 16 amino acids. Germline assignment: CDR1 SNHLY and CDR2 FYNNEI. Trimming cost V 6 bases and J 4 bases; bases outside gene matches: 8. The chain's CDR3 is CASSPGQGVLTGELFF. Here the CDR3 DNA reads TGTGCCAGCAGCCCTGGACAGGGGGTCCTCACCGGGGAGCTGTTTTTT.

The V call is TRBV10-3, the J call TRBJ2-1; 9 nucleotides agree with TRBD2. Germline CDR1 is ENHRY and CDR2 is SYGVKD. The trim removed 7 bases at V and 6 bases at J, leaving 10 bases unmatched. CDR3 length: 15 residues. The CDR3 loop is CAITRGAGGPNEQFF. CDR3 coding DNA: TGTGCCATCACCAGAGGGGCGGGGGGGCCCAATGAGCAGTTCTTC.